This T cell receptor beta chain is from a study of blood T cells in healthy people across ages. It was with a sample-barcoded 5' primer and a J-beta primer mix that a second PCR of about 6 to 12 cycles was run. TCRdb analysed the 5' RACE reads with MiXCR anew, one entry per CDR3 protein. In the table there are roughly 1.5 million distinct CDR3 sequences, under 55% of which are singletons. Caucasian, healthy and from Russia, the donors were aged between about 6 and 100. Staff drew roughly 10 milliliters of peripheral blood from each donor. Sequencing input: blood. This TCR was recovered from a woman aged 18 to 35 in good health.

The CDR3 loop is CASSPYDLSGLSPTDTQYF. CDR3 DNA sequence: TGTGCCAGCAGCCCCTATGACTTGAGCGGGCTCTCCCCCACAGATACGCAGTATTTT. The rearrangement joins TRBV7-3 to TRBJ2-3; possibly TRBD2 for D (6 bases). The V end was cut by 5 bases, the J end by 2 bases, with 26 bases between. Per the germline V gene, CDR1 is SGHTA and CDR2 is FQGTGA. The CDR3 loop spans 19 amino acids.